Listed below are T cell receptor beta chains from one sample, sequenced in a study of radiotherapy plus CTLA-4 blockade in lung cancer. Sequencing used immunoSEQ multiplex PCR; TCRdb keeps in-frame clones, though not all of them. The table has tens of thousands of clones, 78% seen once. The specimen comprised peripheral blood, sampled from a patient treated with radiotherapy plus ipilimumab. Receptors were obtained from a human donor with non-small cell lung cancer who had a partial response to radiotherapy plus ipilimumab. Some clones in this sample may be carry-over from other donors' samples. Each CDR3 is given with its conserved first and last residue. The D gene is left open where the match is weak. A row's size may be missing; if present it is once, few, many or a size class.

clone_size: .; v_call: TRBV5-5; d_call: .; j_call: TRBJ1-1; cdr3_aa: CASSLELADLFPEAFF; cdr3_nt: TGTGCCAGCAGCTTGGAGTTAGCGGACCTCTTTCCCGAAGCTTTCTTT
clone_size: .; v_call: TRBV10-3; d_call: TRBD2; j_call: TRBJ2-1; cdr3_aa: CAISASTSGGRNEQFF; cdr3_nt: TGTGCCATCAGTGCCTCGACTAGCGGGGGCCGCAATGAGCAGTTCTTC
clone_size: .; v_call: TRBV30; d_call: .; j_call: TRBJ1-3; cdr3_aa: CAWTAGADTIYF; cdr3_nt: TGTGCCTGGACGGCAGGGGCGGACACCATATATTTT
clone_size: .; v_call: TRBV28; d_call: .; j_call: TRBJ2-4; cdr3_aa: CASSRGWANIQYF; cdr3_nt: TGTGCCAGCAGTCGGGGGTGGGCAAACATTCAGTACTTC
clone_size: few; v_call: TRBV19; d_call: TRBD2; j_call: TRBJ2-1; cdr3_aa: CASSIRPAGSYNEQFF; cdr3_nt: TGTGCCAGTAGTATTCGCCCAGCGGGGTCCTACAATGAGCAGTTCTTC
clone_size: .; v_call: TRBV27; d_call: TRBD1; j_call: TRBJ2-1; cdr3_aa: CASTVDRARYNEQFF; cdr3_nt: TGTGCCAGCACCGTTGACAGGGCCCGCTACAATGAGCAGTTCTTC
clone_size: .; v_call: TRBV10-3; d_call: .; j_call: TRBJ2-3; cdr3_aa: CAISGVYEAGMQYF; cdr3_nt: TGTGCCATCAGTGGGGTGTACGAGGCGGGGATGCAGTATTTT
clone_size: few; v_call: TRBV7-2; d_call: TRBD2; j_call: TRBJ2-1; cdr3_aa: CASSPLGLGKFF; cdr3_nt: TGTGCCAGCAGCCCTTTGGGACTAGGAAAGTTCTTC
clone_size: .; v_call: TRBV19; d_call: .; j_call: TRBJ1-2; cdr3_aa: CASSQDSALRGYTF; cdr3_nt: TGTGCCAGTAGTCAGGACTCAGCCCTTCGGGGCTACACCTTC
clone_size: .; v_call: TRBV5-5; d_call: TRBD2; j_call: TRBJ2-7; cdr3_aa: CASSLREGEQYF; cdr3_nt: TGTGCCAGCAGCTTGAGGGAGGGCGAGCAGTACTTC
clone_size: .; v_call: TRBV7-2; d_call: TRBD2; j_call: TRBJ2-5; cdr3_aa: CASSFVAGGPGETQYF; cdr3_nt: TGTGCCAGCAGCTTCGTAGCGGGGGGGCCCGGAGAGACCCAGTACTTC
clone_size: .; v_call: TRBV15; d_call: TRBD1; j_call: TRBJ2-1; cdr3_aa: CATSRVWTGQNNEQFF; cdr3_nt: TGTGCCACCAGCAGAGTATGGACAGGGCAAAACAATGAGCAGTTCTTC
clone_size: .; v_call: TRBV5-8; d_call: .; j_call: TRBJ1-1; cdr3_aa: CASTLNTEAFF; cdr3_nt: TGTGCCAGCACGTTAAACACTGAAGCTTTCTTT
clone_size: .; v_call: TRBV7-2; d_call: .; j_call: TRBJ1-2; cdr3_aa: CASSLGQTGYTF; cdr3_nt: TGTGCCAGCAGCTTAGGACAGACTGGCTACACCTTC
clone_size: .; v_call: TRBV27; d_call: TRBD2; j_call: TRBJ2-1; cdr3_aa: CASSPLAGQYNEQFF; cdr3_nt: TGTGCCAGCAGTCCATTAGCGGGACAATACAATGAGCAGTTCTTC
clone_size: .; v_call: TRBV21-1; d_call: .; j_call: TRBJ1-5; cdr3_aa: CASSKGGQTVNQPQHF; cdr3_nt: TGTGCCAGCAGCAAAGGGGGACAGACAGTCAATCAGCCCCAGCATTTT
clone_size: .; v_call: TRBV11-3; d_call: TRBD2; j_call: TRBJ2-3; cdr3_aa: CASTRAGRSTDTQYF; cdr3_nt: TGTGCCAGCACCCGAGCCGGGAGGTCCACAGATACGCAGTATTTT
clone_size: .; v_call: TRBV28; d_call: TRBD1; j_call: TRBJ2-7; cdr3_aa: CASSSPGQGNFGVYEQYF; cdr3_nt: TGTGCCAGCAGTTCGCCGGGACAGGGCAACTTTGGGGTCTACGAGCAGTACTTC
clone_size: once; v_call: TRBV16; d_call: TRBD1; j_call: TRBJ1-4; cdr3_aa: CASSQGQGRVPNEKLFF; cdr3_nt: TGTGCCAGCAGCCAAGGACAGGGTCGGGTGCCTAATGAAAAACTGTTTTTT
clone_size: once; v_call: TRBV13; d_call: TRBD1; j_call: TRBJ1-1; cdr3_aa: CASSPGQVNTEAFF; cdr3_nt: TGTGCCAGCAGCCCCGGACAGGTAAACACTGAAGCTTTCTTT
clone_size: .; v_call: TRBV23-1; d_call: TRBD1; j_call: TRBJ2-1; cdr3_aa: CASSHPGQSAYNEQFF; cdr3_nt: TGCGCCAGCAGTCATCCGGGACAGAGCGCCTACAATGAGCAGTTCTTC
clone_size: .; v_call: TRBV6-1; d_call: .; j_call: TRBJ2-7; cdr3_aa: CASSLAYKGAYEQYF; cdr3_nt: TGTGCCAGCAGTCTCGCCTACAAAGGGGCCTACGAGCAGTACTTC
clone_size: many; v_call: TRBV7-9; d_call: TRBD1; j_call: TRBJ2-4; cdr3_aa: CASRSTGANIQYF; cdr3_nt: TGTGCCAGCAGGTCGACAGGGGCGAACATTCAGTACTTC
clone_size: few; v_call: TRBV7-2; d_call: .; j_call: TRBJ2-3; cdr3_aa: CASSLEHATDTQYF; cdr3_nt: TGTGCCAGCAGCTTAGAACATGCCACAGATACGCAGTATTTT
clone_size: once; v_call: TRBV21-1; d_call: .; j_call: TRBJ2-1; cdr3_aa: CASSKEGEGRGREQFF; cdr3_nt: TGTGCCAGCAGCAAAGAAGGTGAGGGCAGGGGGCGTGAGCAGTTCTTC
clone_size: .; v_call: TRBV9; d_call: TRBD1; j_call: TRBJ2-3; cdr3_aa: CASSLQGQGFTDTQYF; cdr3_nt: TGTGCCAGCAGCCTCCAGGGACAGGGGTTCACAGATACGCAGTATTTT